The entry that follows covers one T cell receptor (beta chain) sequence. No antigen is known for it. Treatment meaning: oral pan-JAK inhibitor, 5-10 mg twice daily. Researchers gathered lesional scalp punch biopsies and peripheral blood from patients with alopecia areata. Germline V CDR1 and CDR2: LNHDA, SQIVND (reference sequence). The V end lost 4 bases, the J end lost 1 base, and 5 bases lay between the germline ends. The CDR3 length is 14 residues. RNA extraction was followed by reverse transcription into cDNA, which acted as the sequencing template. The repertoire was sequenced with immunoSEQ multiplex PCR; TCRdb's copy has only in-frame clones and lacks some. The repertoire holds approximately 300,000 clones, with roughly 64% as singletons. This record belongs to a study of CD8+ T cells in alopecia areata. About the research overall: Oral tofacitinib (5 to 10 mg twice daily) was administered to treated patients.

Study results and caveats: The study found higher clonality in lesional than normal scalp, especially in alopecia totalis/universalis.

This chain joins TRBV19 and TRBJ1-6; D gene unclear. This specimen was CD4+ T cells sorted from blood, taken at week 24, from a patient treated with tofacitinib. The TCR sequence derives from a human donor with alopecia areata. CDR3 residues: CASSSFSYNSPLHF. The CDR3 DNA reads TGTGCCAGTAGTAGCTTTTCCTATAATTCACCCCTCCACTTT.